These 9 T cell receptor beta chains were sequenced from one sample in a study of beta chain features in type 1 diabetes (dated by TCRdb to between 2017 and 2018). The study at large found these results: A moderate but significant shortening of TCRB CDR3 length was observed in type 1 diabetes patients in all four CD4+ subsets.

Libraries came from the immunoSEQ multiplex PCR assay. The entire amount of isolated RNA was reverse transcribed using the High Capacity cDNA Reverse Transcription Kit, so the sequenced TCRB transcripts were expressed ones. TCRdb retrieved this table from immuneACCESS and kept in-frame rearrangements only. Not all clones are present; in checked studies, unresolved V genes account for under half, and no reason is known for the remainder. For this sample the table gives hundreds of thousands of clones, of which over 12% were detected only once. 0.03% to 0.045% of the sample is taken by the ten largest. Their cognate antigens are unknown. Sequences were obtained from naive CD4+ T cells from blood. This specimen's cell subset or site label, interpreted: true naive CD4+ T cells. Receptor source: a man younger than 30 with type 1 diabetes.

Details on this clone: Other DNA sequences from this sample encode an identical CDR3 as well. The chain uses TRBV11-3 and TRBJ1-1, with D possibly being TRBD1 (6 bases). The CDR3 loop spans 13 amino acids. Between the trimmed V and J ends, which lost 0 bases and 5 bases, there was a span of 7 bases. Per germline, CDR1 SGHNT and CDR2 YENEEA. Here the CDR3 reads CASSLEGGTEAFF. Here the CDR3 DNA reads TGTGCCAGCAGCTTAGAAGGGGGGACTGAAGCTTTCTTT.

The CDR3 loop reads CASRQGNYEQYF. The CDR3 nucleotides are TGTGCCAGCCGACAGGGAAACTACGAGCAGTACTTC. The V and J genes are TRBV6-6 and TRBJ2-7, with TRBD1 matching 7 bases. Trimming removed 8 bases from V and 3 bases from J; junction bases left unmatched: 4. Germline V CDR1 and CDR2: MNHNY, SVGAGI (reference sequence). The CDR3 covers 12 residues.

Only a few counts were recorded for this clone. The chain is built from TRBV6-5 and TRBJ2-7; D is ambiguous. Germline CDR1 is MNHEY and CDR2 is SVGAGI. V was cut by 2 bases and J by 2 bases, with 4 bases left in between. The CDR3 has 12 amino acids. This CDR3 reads CASSYDTYEQYF. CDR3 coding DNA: TGTGCCAGCAGTTACGACACCTACGAGCAGTACTTC.

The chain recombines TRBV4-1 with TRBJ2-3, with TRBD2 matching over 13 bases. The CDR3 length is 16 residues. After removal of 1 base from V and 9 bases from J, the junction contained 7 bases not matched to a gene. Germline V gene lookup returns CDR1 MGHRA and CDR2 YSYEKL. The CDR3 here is CASSQGEGTSGITQYF. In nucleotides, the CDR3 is TGCGCCAGCAGCCAAGGGGAGGGGACTAGCGGGATCACGCAGTATTTT.

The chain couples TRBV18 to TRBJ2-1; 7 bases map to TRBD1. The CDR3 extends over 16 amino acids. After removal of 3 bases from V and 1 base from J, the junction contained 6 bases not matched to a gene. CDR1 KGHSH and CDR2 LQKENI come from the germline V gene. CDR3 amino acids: CASSPQGGQSYNEQFF. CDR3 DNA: TGTGCCAGCTCACCTCAAGGGGGACAGTCCTACAATGAGCAGTTCTTC.

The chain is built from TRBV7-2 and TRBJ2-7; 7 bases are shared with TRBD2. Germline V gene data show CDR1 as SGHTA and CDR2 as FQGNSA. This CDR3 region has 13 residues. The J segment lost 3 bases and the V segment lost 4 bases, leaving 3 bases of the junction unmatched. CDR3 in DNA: TGTGCCAGCAGCTCAGCGGGGTTCTACGAGCAGTACTTC. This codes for CASSSAGFYEQYF.

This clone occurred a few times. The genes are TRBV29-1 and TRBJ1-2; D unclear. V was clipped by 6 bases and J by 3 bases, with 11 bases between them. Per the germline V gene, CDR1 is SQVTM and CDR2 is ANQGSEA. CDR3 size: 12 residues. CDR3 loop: CSVSERDYGYTF. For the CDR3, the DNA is TGCAGCGTCTCGGAGAGGGACTATGGCTACACCTTC.

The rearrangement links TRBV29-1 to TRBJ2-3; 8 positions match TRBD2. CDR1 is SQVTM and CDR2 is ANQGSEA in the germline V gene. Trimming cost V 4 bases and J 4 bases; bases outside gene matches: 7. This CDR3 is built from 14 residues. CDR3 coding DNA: TGCAGCGTTGCCCAAAGCGGGAGTTCAGATACGCAGTATTTT. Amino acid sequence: CSVAQSGSSDTQYF.

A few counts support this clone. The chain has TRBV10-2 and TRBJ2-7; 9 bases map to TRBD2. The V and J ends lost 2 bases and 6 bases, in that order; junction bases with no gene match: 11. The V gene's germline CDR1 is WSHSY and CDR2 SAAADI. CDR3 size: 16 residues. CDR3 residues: CASSETAAGGPGEQYF. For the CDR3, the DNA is TGCGCCAGCAGTGAGACTGCAGCGGGAGGACCGGGCGAGCAGTACTTC.